This T cell receptor (beta chain) is from a study of blood T cell repertoires in COVID-19. About the research overall: Researchers got acute and convalescent COVID-19 samples from the United States, Italy and Spain. In each case, the material was cDNA or gDNA derived from T cells, B-cell-depleted T cells, or PBMCs.

From germline, CDR1 is LGHNA and CDR2 YNFKEQ. V was cut by 1 base and J by 4 bases, with 10 bases left in between. The CDR3 is 14 amino acids. Per the original data handling: Reference gene primer amplification gave estimated nucleated cell counts. Using immunoSEQ multiplex PCR, the repertoire was profiled, and TCRdb retains in-frame clones only, with some absent. V, J and clone size derive from that table, while D and trimming were established from the DNA sequence. There are about 140,000 clones in the sample; 88% occur only once, and about 1.7% lies in the top ten. Sequencing input: peripheral blood. This TCR derives from a woman between 45 and 65 years old with acute or convalescent COVID-19. The gene calls are TRBV4-2 and TRBJ1-2; TRBD1 is a possible D gene (5 bases). The CDR3 region is CASSQGDSSYGYTF. CDR3 DNA sequence: TGTGCCAGCAGCCAAGGCGACAGTAGCTATGGCTACACCTTC.